These T cell receptor beta chains were read from a single sample in a study of blood T cell repertoires in COVID-19. The protocol was immunoSEQ multiplex PCR, while the TCRdb copy is restricted to in-frame clones and leaves out a portion. This repertoire shows about 120,000 clones, around 86% found once; its top ten account for just under 30%. The sample taken for sequencing was peripheral blood. All receptors derive from a woman in her seventies with acute or convalescent COVID-19. Each CDR3 is given with its conserved first and last residue. D genes are given only for firm matches. Size values are once, few and many counts, or a class for expanded clones, and some rows have none.

clone size,J gene,D gene,V gene,CDR3 protein,CDR3 DNA
once,TRBJ2-2,TRBD1,TRBV3-1/TRBV3-2,CASSQDPQGIGELFF,TGTGCCAGCAGCCAAGATCCACAGGGGATCGGGGAGCTGTTTTTT
NA,TRBJ1-5,TRBD1,TRBV7-2,CASSLAGQGRQPQHF,TGTGCCAGCAGCTTAGCCGGACAGGGGCGACAGCCCCAGCATTTT
NA,TRBJ1-1,NA,TRBV4-1,CASSQEAGARGNTEAFF,TGCGCCAGCAGCCAAGAAGCAGGGGCAAGAGGGAACACTGAAGCTTTCTTT
NA,TRBJ1-2,NA,TRBV4-2,CASSQPGGRPNYGYTF,TGTGCCAGCAGCCAGCCGGGGGGGCGACCTAACTATGGCTACACCTTC
NA,TRBJ2-3,NA,TRBV28,CASSLPPADTQYF,TGTGCCAGCAGCCTACCCCCGGCAGATACGCAGTATTTT
NA,TRBJ1-6,TRBD1,TRBV4-1,CASSQQGAENSPLHF,TGCGCCAGCAGCCAACAGGGGGCGGAAAATTCACCCCTCCACTTT
NA,TRBJ1-3,NA,TRBV9,CASSDRGSSGNTIYF,TGTGCCAGCAGCGATCGGGGGAGCTCTGGAAACACCATATATTTT
NA,TRBJ2-3,TRBD2,TRBV2,CASSPSAGELDTQYF,TGTGCCAGCAGCCCCTCAGCGGGGGAGTTGGATACGCAGTATTTT
NA,TRBJ1-6,TRBD1,TRBV5-4,CASSPGTGSYNSPLHF,TGTGCCAGCAGCCCCGGGACAGGGAGCTATAATTCACCCCTCCACTTT
few,TRBJ2-6,NA,TRBV5-4,CASSLGLQGSVWGANVLTF,TGTGCCAGCAGTTTAGGTCTACAGGGATCAGTTTGGGGGGCCAACGTCCTGACTTTC
once,TRBJ2-1,NA,TRBV24-1,CATSDPGNKQFF,TGTGCCACCAGTGACCCCGGGAACAAGCAGTTCTTC
NA,TRBJ2-7,TRBD1,TRBV4-1,CASSQGQGSGQYF,TGCGCCAGCAGTCAAGGACAGGGGAGCGGGCAGTACTTC
few,TRBJ1-6,NA,TRBV6-6,CASSYRATGGESPLHF,TGTGCCAGCAGTTACAGGGCGACAGGTGGCGAGTCACCCCTCCACTTT
few,TRBJ2-7,TRBD1,TRBV6-5,CASSYRGQGLDEQYF,TGTGCCAGCAGTTATCGCGGACAGGGGTTGGACGAGCAGTACTTC
NA,TRBJ1-6,NA,TRBV5-1,CASSREGGETYNSPLHF,TGCGCCAGCAGCCGCGAGGGAGGGGAAACCTATAATTCACCCCTCCACTTT
once,TRBJ1-2,TRBD1,TRBV19,CASSMMRTGGFYGYTF,TGTGCCAGTAGTATGATGAGGACAGGGGGTTTCTATGGCTACACCTTC
NA,TRBJ1-1,NA,TRBV7-9,CASSFEAEAFF,TGTGCCAGCAGCTTCGAGGCTGAAGCTTTCTTT
NA,TRBJ1-4,NA,TRBV5-6,CASSFKPLTEYAGAEKLFF,TGTGCCAGCAGCTTTAAACCTCTTACCGAGTACGCCGGTGCCGAAAAACTGTTTTTT
NA,TRBJ1-5,NA,TRBV7-9,CASSLGASNQPQHF,TGTGCCAGCAGCTTAGGGGCGAGCAATCAGCCCCAGCATTTT
few,TRBJ1-5,NA,TRBV25-1,CASSDSQNYQPQHF,TGTGCCAGCAGTGATTCACAGAACTATCAGCCCCAGCATTTT
NA,TRBJ2-5,NA,TRBV6-2/TRBV6-3,CASSSPRRDMETQYF,TGTGCCAGCAGTTCCCCACGCCGGGACATGGAGACCCAGTACTTC
NA,TRBJ1-2,NA,TRBV2,CASTLQGPDYGYTF,TGTGCCAGCACCCTCCAGGGGCCCGATTATGGCTACACCTTC
NA,TRBJ1-5,NA,TRBV19,CASGPGLYNQPQHF,TGTGCCAGTGGGCCAGGCCTATATAATCAGCCCCAGCATTTT
NA,TRBJ2-1,NA,TRBV4-1,CASSRSADLLSNEQFF,TGCGCCAGCAGCCGCTCAGCGGATCTTCTGTCCAATGAGCAGTTCTTC
NA,TRBJ2-1,TRBD1,TRBV20-1,CSARRDRGQFF,TGCAGTGCTAGAAGGGACAGGGGGCAGTTCTTC
NA,TRBJ1-1,NA,TRBV9,CASSVDSGMGTEAFF,TGTGCCAGCAGCGTAGATTCGGGGATGGGCACTGAAGCTTTCTTT
once,TRBJ2-2,NA,TRBV5-1,CASKEGTNTGELFF,TGCGCCAGCAAAGAGGGCACGAACACCGGGGAGCTGTTTTTT
once,TRBJ1-3,NA,TRBV11-2,CASSAGGGYSGNTIYF,TGTGCCAGCAGCGCGGGGGGCGGATACTCTGGAAACACCATATATTTT
NA,TRBJ1-1,TRBD1,TRBV13,CASSLDRGYTEAFF,TGTGCCAGCAGCCTGGACAGGGGGTACACTGAAGCTTTCTTT
NA,TRBJ1-5,NA,TRBV6-6,CASRQTGTGQPQHF,TGTGCCAGCAGACAAACAGGGACGGGTCAGCCCCAGCATTTT
once,TRBJ2-2,NA,TRBV19,CASSIRTTGELFF,TGTGCCAGTAGTATTCGGACAACCGGGGAGCTGTTTTTT
NA,TRBJ2-3,TRBD2,TRBV28,CASRSAGGPSDTQYF,TGTGCCAGCAGATCCGCGGGGGGGCCATCAGATACGCAGTATTTT
NA,TRBJ1-2,NA,TRBV5-1,CASSLDPTFYGYTF,TGCGCCAGCAGCTTGGACCCGACATTCTATGGCTACACCTTC
NA,TRBJ1-1,TRBD1,TRBV28,CASSFYRGTEAFF,TGTGCCAGCAGTTTTTACAGGGGTACTGAAGCTTTCTTT
NA,TRBJ2-5,TRBD2,TRBV7-9,CASSVGLAVERETQYF,TGTGCCAGCAGCGTCGGACTAGCGGTGGAGAGAGAGACCCAGTACTTC
NA,TRBJ2-7,TRBD1,TRBV12-3/TRBV12-4,CASSFSDRDRQYF,TGTGCCAGCAGTTTTTCGGACAGGGATCGGCAGTACTTC
NA,TRBJ2-3,NA,TRBV15,CATSRDPGRTDTQYF,TGTGCCACCAGCAGAGACCCCGGTCGCACAGATACGCAGTATTTT
NA,TRBJ2-5,TRBD1,TRBV19,CASSKTGHGETQYF,TGTGCCAGTAGTAAGACAGGGCACGGGGAGACCCAGTACTTC
NA,TRBJ1-3,NA,TRBV3-1/TRBV3-2,CASSQVSTGNTIYF,TGTGCCAGCAGCCAAGTGTCTACTGGAAACACCATATATTTT
NA,TRBJ2-1,TRBD2,TRBV7-7,CASSSLTSPRNGEQFF,TGTGCCAGCAGCTCCTTGACTAGCCCCCGCAATGGTGAGCAGTTCTTC